These 17 T cell receptor beta chains share one sample of origin, sequenced in a study of response to subunit inactivated influenza vaccine. Via MiXCR, TCRdb re-called the RT-PCR reads, giving one row per CDR3 protein. The data hold hundreds of thousands of distinct CDR3 sequences, with around 8% observed a single time. The specimen was PBMCs from blood, collected around 25 months after vaccination. All receptors derive from a man aged 45 to 70 who received an inactivated influenza vaccine.

The table lists this clonotype with a few counts. The CDR3 DNA reads TGCGCCAGCAGCCACTTACTGACTAGCGGGACCTACAATGAGCAGTTCTTC. This translates into CASSHLLTSGTYNEQFF. V gene TRBV4-3 combines with J gene TRBJ2-1, with 11 bases aligning to TRBD2. Germline CDR1 reads LGHNA; CDR2 reads YSLEER. With V trimmed by 3 bases and J by 2 bases, 6 bases remained unmatched. The CDR3 is made up of 17 amino acids.

This chain links TRBV28 with TRBJ2-7; D is unclear. Germline V CDR1 and CDR2: MDHEN, SYDVKM. The CDR3 length is 16 residues. With 6 bases removed from V and 6 bases from J, the gap between germline ends came to 24 bases. The CDR3 spells CASSRVRAAASSEQYF. The CDR3 DNA follows: TGTGCCAGCAGCCGGGTACGGGCGGCAGCATCTAGCGAGCAGTACTTC.

This clonotype was counted between two and nine times. This chain uses TRBV6-1 with TRBJ1-3, with D unresolved. V shed 1 base and J shed 4 bases, with 8 bases lying between them. CDR1 is MNHNS and CDR2 is SASEGT in the germline V gene. The CDR3 is made up of 14 amino acids. CDR3 in DNA: TGTGCCAGCAGTGAAGTGGGGTCAGGAAACACCATATATTTT. It translates to CASSEVGSGNTIYF.

This clonotype was seen ten or more times. The V call is TRBV3-1, the J call TRBJ2-5; D remains ambiguous. Deletions cut 1 base from V and 4 bases from J, with 4 bases between. The CDR3 totals 12 residues. The germline V gene encodes CDR1 LGHDT and CDR2 YNNKEL (reference sequence). CDR3 sequence: CASSQGAETQYF. The DNA for the CDR3 is TGTGCCAGCAGCCAAGGAGCAGAGACCCAGTACTTC.

This clonotype was detected a few times. The chain links TRBV5-1 to TRBJ1-1; D gene uncertain. This CDR3 spans 15 amino acids. V lost 0 bases and J lost 0, with 9 bases in between. Germline CDR1 SGHRS, CDR2 YFSETQ. The CDR3 nucleotides are TGCGCCAGCAGCTTGGAGCAAACGATGAACACTGAAGCTTTCTTT. The encoded protein is CASSLEQTMNTEAFF.

The rearrangement uses TRBV5-1 and TRBJ2-7; 12 nucleotides line up with TRBD2. V was pared by 0 bases and J by 4 bases, with 5 bases of the junction left unmatched. The germline V gene has CDR1 SGHRS and CDR2 YFSETQ. The CDR3 is made up of 16 amino acids. The CDR3 DNA reads TGCGCCAGCAGCTTGGAGGGACTAGCGGGTTATTACGAGCAGTACTTC. Encoded protein: CASSLEGLAGYYEQYF.

This clonotype was counted ten times or more. CDR3 DNA sequence: TGTGCCTGGAGTGTCGCTAGCGGGATCTACAATGAGCAGTTCTTC. This gives the protein CAWSVASGIYNEQFF. V usage is TRBV30 and J usage is TRBJ2-1, with 9 nucleotides matching TRBD2. Germline CDR1 reads GTSNPN; CDR2 reads SVGIG (reference sequence). CDR3 length: 15 amino acids. The ends lost 0 bases at V and 3 bases at J; junction bases unmatched: 3.

This clonotype showed up just a few times. The CDR3, as DNA: TGTGCCAGCAGACTTCCCAACTCCTACGAGCAGTACTTC. Protein sequence: CASRLPNSYEQYF. V and J are TRBV7-2 and TRBJ2-7; no clear D. The germline gives CDR1 SGHTA, CDR2 FQGNSA. V lost 6 bases and J 0 bases, leaving 9 bases between the germline ends. This CDR3 is 13 amino acids long.

This clonotype was counted at least ten times. The chain has TRBV4-1 and TRBJ2-1; 7 nucleotides align to TRBD2. Unmatched junction bases numbered 10, after V lost 1 base and J lost 4 bases. Germline loops: CDR1 MGHRA, CDR2 YSYEKL. The CDR3 runs to 17 residues. CDR3: CASSQVRAGVFYNEQFF. In DNA form, the CDR3 reads TGCGCCAGCAGCCAAGTTCGGGCGGGGGTCTTTTACAATGAGCAGTTCTTC.

In nucleotides, the CDR3 is TGTGCCAGCAGTCCCCCGGGACCCCCGACGCAGTATTTT. Translating it yields CASSPPGPPTQYF. J is TRBJ2-3 and V is TRBV6-1; D might be TRBD1 or TRBD2, each matching 5 bases. The V end was cut by 5 bases, the J end by 9 bases, with 15 bases between. Germline V gene data show CDR1 as MNHNS and CDR2 as SASEGT. The CDR3 runs 13 residues.

A remark on this clonotype: Compared with germline, one end of the junction differs, possibly owing to a read error. The chain carries TRBV5-1 and TRBJ1-2; perhaps TRBD1 as D (5 bases). The CDR3 extends over 14 amino acids. CDR1 is SGHRS, CDR2 YFSETQ, per germline. The CDR3 reads CTSSPTASLYGYTF. The CDR3 nucleotides read TGCACCAGCAGCCCGACAGCAAGTTTATATGGCTACACCTTC. Drawing the rest from reference TRBV5-1 and TRBJ1-2, the complete variable domain is KAGVTQTPRYLIKTRGQQVTLSCSPISGHRSVSWYQQTPGQGLQFLFEYFSETQRNKGNFPGRFSGRQFSNSRSEMNVSTLELGDSALYLCTSSPTASLYGYTFGSGTRLTVV.

Of note for this clonotype: A read error may produce the germline difference seen at one junction end. In DNA form, the CDR3 reads TGTACCAGCAGTTACAGGGGTTCGGACTTC. It translates to CTSSYRGSDF. The chain couples TRBV6-5 to TRBJ1-2; 7 bases fit TRBD1. This CDR3 is built from 10 residues. Germline V gives CDR1 MNHEY, CDR2 SVGAGI.

This clonotype came up a few times. The chain recombines TRBV5-6 with TRBJ2-1; D possibly corresponds to TRBD2 (6 bases). The CDR3 has 16 amino acids. Per the germline V gene, CDR1 is SGHDT and CDR2 is YYEEEE. Trimming left V 3 bases short and J 4 bases short, with 17 bases between. The CDR3 DNA reads TGTGCCAGCAGCTCCCCCTCGGCGGGATTGTACAATGAGCAGTTCTTC. Amino acids: CASSSPSAGLYNEQFF.

This clonotype was observed a few times. This rearrangement joins TRBV6-5 to TRBJ2-1, with 7 positions matching TRBD1. The germline gives CDR1 MNHEY, CDR2 SVGAGI. The junction had 2 bases not matched to a gene; V was cut back by 2 bases and J by 1 base. The CDR3 is 15 amino acids. CDR3: CASSYGTASYNEQFF. The CDR3 nucleotides are TGTGCCAGCAGTTACGGGACAGCTTCCTACAATGAGCAGTTCTTC.

The sample holds a few counts of this clonotype. This chain connects TRBV6-1 to TRBJ2-7; no definite D call. Germline V lookup: CDR1 MNHNS, CDR2 SASEGT. This CDR3 spans 16 amino acids. Trimming removed 6 bases at V and 2 bases at J, with 20 bases between. DNA of the CDR3: TGTGCCAGCAGAACCCCTCGGAACCCTGGAACCTACGAGCAGTACTTC. Its translation is CASRTPRNPGTYEQYF.

This chain joins TRBV29-1 and TRBJ2-3; possibly TRBD1 for D (6 bases). Germline values: CDR1 SQVTM, CDR2 ANQGSEA. The CDR3 has 14 residues. V was cut by 4 bases and J by 0 bases, with 11 bases left in between. The CDR3 region has the DNA TGCAGCGTTGGCCGGGACATTAGCACAGATACGCAGTATTTT. Its protein product is CSVGRDISTDTQYF.

The rearrangement uses TRBV15 and TRBJ1-1; D uncertain. The CDR3 runs to 12 residues. Trimming took 5 bases from V and 5 from J, leaving 9 bases between them. The germline V gene encodes CDR1 LNHNV and CDR2 YYDKDF (reference sequence). The CDR3 protein is CATSYRRTEAFF. The CDR3 DNA is TGTGCCACCAGCTACCGACGGACTGAAGCTTTCTTT.